These 27 T cell receptor beta chains were sequenced from one sample in a study of CD8 T cells in ankylosing spondylitis. Overall study results and limits: Among TCR beta sequences, a motif of several highly homologous variants appeared characteristic of ankylosing spondylitis blood.

Their specific antigens are unknown. TCRdb recomputed calls from the 5' RACE reads with MiXCR, one row per CDR3 protein. The sample lists around 450,000 distinct CDR3 sequences; roughly 26% were seen once. What was sequenced was blood, either unsorted or a sorted T cell fraction (not recorded which). The source is a male donor with ankylosing spondylitis.

This clonotype was seen a few times. The CDR3 nucleotides are TGCGCCAGCAGCTTCAATGGGGGCAGGGGAGGAGAGACCCAGTACTTC. Translating it yields CASSFNGGRGGETQYF. V and J are TRBV5-1 and TRBJ2-5, with D perhaps matching TRBD1 or TRBD2 (6 bases each). The CDR3 loop spans 16 amino acids. The V gene's germline CDR1 is SGHRS and CDR2 YFSETQ. Trimming left V 2 bases short and J 4 bases short, with 18 bases between.

The table lists this clonotype with many counts. The chain employs TRBV5-1 and TRBJ2-1, with D perhaps TRBD1 (5 bases). Trimming left V 0 bases short and J 0 bases short, with 7 bases between. Germline CDR1 reads SGHRS; CDR2 reads YFSETQ. The CDR3 runs 15 residues. In DNA form, the CDR3 reads TGCGCCAGCAGCTTGGTAGGGGCCTCCTACAATGAGCAGTTCTTC. It is translated as CASSLVGASYNEQFF.

The rearrangement joins TRBV24-1 to TRBJ2-1; D unresolved. Germline V CDR1 and CDR2: KGHDR, SFDVKD. Trimming took off 3 bases at V and 0 bases at J, with 11 bases between the two ends. The CDR3 has 16 amino acids. CDR3 sequence reads: CATSDLTPSSYNEQFF. CDR3 nucleotides: TGTGCCACCAGTGATCTAACTCCGAGCTCCTACAATGAGCAGTTCTTC.

The V gene is TRBV20-1, the J gene TRBJ1-1; the D is unclear. Trimming left V 3 bases short and J 0 bases short, with 14 bases between. CDR1 and CDR2 from the germline V gene are DFQATT and SNEGSKA (reference sequence). This CDR3 has 15 residues. Written as DNA, the CDR3 is TGCAGTGCTAGGCAGCCGGGAGAAATGAACACTGAAGCTTTCTTT. Translating it yields CSARQPGEMNTEAFF.

In its sample, this clonotype was seen a few times. This rearrangement joins TRBV7-2 to TRBJ2-5, with D perhaps TRBD1 (6 bases). Germline-derived CDR1 and CDR2 are SGHTA and FQGNSA. The CDR3 extends over 13 amino acids. V dropped 3 bases and J dropped 6 bases, with 11 bases sitting between them. The CDR3 coding sequence is TGTGCCAGCAGCTTTAACAGGGAGCAGACCCAGTACTTC. This gives the protein CASSFNREQTQYF.

This chain links TRBV10-3 with TRBJ2-2; 7 nucleotides agree with TRBD1. The CDR3 runs to 18 residues. V lost 2 bases and J lost 0; bases outside the gene matches: 9. Germline assignment: CDR1 ENHRY and CDR2 SYGVKD. CDR3 sequence: CAISETTGDHANTGELFF. The CDR3 region has the DNA TGTGCCATCAGTGAGACTACAGGGGACCACGCGAACACCGGGGAGCTGTTTTTT.

This clonotype was observed a few times. The V gene is TRBV4-2, the J gene TRBJ2-1, with 7 bases aligning to TRBD2. Germline V lookup: CDR1 LGHNA, CDR2 YNFKEQ. The CDR3 extends over 16 amino acids. V dropped 7 bases and J dropped 1; count of bases not matched to a gene: 10. The CDR3 protein is CASKPGGAPSYNEQFF. CDR3 DNA sequence: TGTGCCAGCAAACCGGGAGGCGCCCCTTCCTACAATGAGCAGTTCTTC.

The V gene is TRBV11-2, the J gene TRBJ1-1, with 10 bases fitting TRBD1. There are 17 residues in the CDR3. With V trimmed by 5 bases and J by 5 bases, 14 bases remained unmatched. In germline, CDR1 is SGHAT, CDR2 FQNNGV. The CDR3 protein is CASSQAVPGQGRTEAFF. Written as DNA, the CDR3 is TGTGCCAGCAGCCAAGCCGTCCCGGGACAGGGGAGAACTGAAGCTTTCTTT.

This sequence joins TRBV5-1 and TRBJ2-3; D gene unclear. The CDR3 loop spans 16 amino acids. Germline V lookup: CDR1 SGHRS, CDR2 YFSETQ. The V end was cut by 0 bases, the J end by 2 bases, with 13 bases between. The CDR3 DNA is TGCGCCAGCAGCTTGGGTCGCACCCCTTTCACAGATACGCAGTATTTT. Residues: CASSLGRTPFTDTQYF.

The rearrangement joins TRBV11-2 to TRBJ2-6, with D possibly matching TRBD2 (5 bases). V lost 2 bases, J lost 13 bases, and 6 bases lay in between. The CDR3 contains 11 residues. Germline V gene lookup returns CDR1 SGHAT and CDR2 FQNNGV. CDR3 nucleotides: TGTGCCAGCAGCTTACTAGCTGTCCTGACTTTC. It codes for CASSLLAVLTF.

This clonotype was recorded at least ten times. This chain links TRBV18 with TRBJ2-5; D gene uncertain. There are 13 residues in the CDR3. V was trimmed by 0 bases and J by 1 base, leaving 3 bases between them. In germline, CDR1 is KGHSH, CDR2 LQKENI. The CDR3 DNA follows: TGTGCCAGCTCACCACCCGGCCAAGAGACCCAGTACTTC. Protein product: CASSPPGQETQYF.

The chain recombines TRBV12-3 or TRBV12-4 with TRBJ1-3; TRBD1 matches 8 bases. Trimming at V came to 4 bases and at J to 2 bases, leaving 1 base not matched to a gene. The CDR3 has 14 residues. The CDR3 region is CASSSTGAGNTIYF. As DNA, the CDR3 is TGTGCCAGCAGTTCGACAGGGGCTGGAAACACCATATATTTT.

The sample holds many counts of this clonotype. The chain employs TRBV24-1 and TRBJ2-2; maybe TRBD2 (6 bases). The germline V gene has CDR1 KGHDR and CDR2 SFDVKD. Trimming left V 4 bases short and J 4 bases short, with 18 bases between. The CDR3 has 17 amino acids. CDR3: CATSDPGGGLLTGELFF. DNA for the CDR3: TGTGCCACCAGTGACCCCGGTGGAGGGCTGCTCACCGGGGAGCTGTTTTTT.

V gene TRBV6-2 or TRBV6-3 combines with J gene TRBJ2-1; TRBD2 aligns across 9 bases. Germline CDR1 is MNHEY and CDR2 is SVGEGT. The CDR3 contains 18 residues. V gave up 2 bases and J gave up 5 bases; unmatched junction bases: 13. DNA for the CDR3: TGTGCCAGCAGTTACATCGGTAGCGGGAGACCCGGGAACAATGAGCAGTTCTTC. Amino acids: CASSYIGSGRPGNNEQFF.

The chain employs TRBV9 and TRBJ2-5; 9 nucleotides agree with TRBD2. The CDR3 loop spans 15 amino acids. CDR1 is SGDLS and CDR2 is YYNGEE in the germline V gene. After removal of 0 bases from V and 5 bases from J, the junction contained 5 bases not matched to a gene. In DNA form, the CDR3 reads TGTGCCAGCAGCGTAGTAGCGGGAGTTGAGGAGACCCAGTACTTC. This sequence encodes CASSVVAGVEETQYF.

The chain couples TRBV5-1 to TRBJ2-3; 8 bases line up with TRBD1. The junction had 12 bases not matched to a gene; V was cut back by 0 bases and J by 6 bases. CDR1 is SGHRS, CDR2 YFSETQ, per germline. The CDR3 spans 17 residues. CDR3 protein: CASSLDFQGAVSDTQYF. Written as DNA, the CDR3 is TGCGCCAGCAGCTTGGATTTTCAGGGGGCTGTGAGCGATACGCAGTATTTT.

In its sample, this clonotype was seen a few times. The chain carries TRBV12-3 or TRBV12-4 and TRBJ2-1; 9 bases are a match to TRBD2. The ends lost 3 bases at V and 5 bases at J; junction bases unmatched: 5. This CDR3 has 15 amino acids. The CDR3 bases are TGTGCCAGCAGTTTGGGGACTAGCTCTAACAATGAGCAGTTCTTC. Amino acid sequence: CASSLGTSSNNEQFF.

This CDR3 reads CASSLPRAGNTIYF. CDR3 DNA: TGTGCCAGCAGTTTACCCAGGGCTGGAAACACCATATATTTT. The chain recombines TRBV12-3 or TRBV12-4 with TRBJ1-3, with D maybe TRBD1 (5 bases). V lost 2 bases and J 2 bases, leaving 7 bases between the germline ends. The CDR3 has 14 amino acids.

This chain connects TRBV5-1 to TRBJ2-3; tentative D call: TRBD1 (5 bases). Germline CDR1 SGHRS, CDR2 YFSETQ. V was trimmed by 0 bases and J by 3 bases, leaving 14 bases between them. The CDR3 loop spans 16 amino acids. This CDR3 reads CASSLEGRVPTDTQYF. The DNA for the CDR3 is TGCGCCAGCAGCTTGGAAGGCAGGGTACCGACAGATACGCAGTATTTT.

V is TRBV11-3 and J is TRBJ1-2; TRBD1 is a possible D gene (6 bases). Germline CDR1 and CDR2: SGHNT and YENEEA. The CDR3 is made up of 15 amino acids. V was shortened by 0 bases and J by 7 bases, with 15 bases between the two germline ends. The CDR3 region has the DNA TGTGCCAGCAGCTTAGATCGCGGGGGCCGGGCTGGCTACACCTTC. Its protein is CASSLDRGGRAGYTF. Full variable domain (remainder filled in from reference TRBV11-3 and TRBJ1-2): EAGVVQSPRYKIIEKKQPVAFWCNPISGHNTLYWYLQNLGQGPELLIRYENEEAVDDSQLPKDRFSAERLKGVDSTLKIQPAELGDSAVYLCASSLDRGGRAGYTFGSGTRLTVV.

The CDR3 bases are TGTGCCACCAGTAGTCGGGGGAACACCGGGGAGCTGTTTTTT. It yields the protein CATSSRGNTGELFF. The rearrangement joins TRBV15 to TRBJ2-2, with D tentatively TRBD2 (5 bases). Germline-derived CDR1 and CDR2 are LNHNV and YYDKDF (reference sequence). This CDR3 region has 14 residues. Trimming stripped 6 bases from V and 1 base from J, with 9 bases between.

This clonotype was detected many times. V and J are TRBV12-3 or TRBV12-4 and TRBJ1-2, with 7 positions matching TRBD1. CDR3 length: 13 residues. V gave up 8 bases and J gave up 1 base; unmatched junction bases: 4. The CDR3 region is CASRTGLNYGYTF. The CDR3, as DNA: TGTGCCAGCCGGACAGGCCTTAACTATGGCTACACCTTC.

This clonotype turned up a few times. Here the CDR3 reads CASSLGQGNYEQYF. CDR3 in DNA: TGCGCCAGCAGCTTGGGACAGGGGAACTACGAGCAGTACTTC. This sequence joins TRBV5-1 and TRBJ2-7, with 8 bases identical to TRBD1. The CDR3 has 14 amino acids. Germline CDR1 SGHRS, CDR2 YFSETQ. Unmatched junction bases numbered 2, after V lost 0 bases and J lost 3 bases. Looking up the rest from reference TRBV5-1 and TRBJ2-7 gives the full variable domain: KAGVTQTPRYLIKTRGQQVTLSCSPISGHRSVSWYQQTPGQGLQFLFEYFSETQRNKGNFPGRFSGRQFSNSRSEMNVSTLELGDSALYLCASSLGQGNYEQYFGPGTRLTVT.

The chain joins TRBV20-1 to TRBJ1-2; weak D call: TRBD1 (5 bases). The V end was cut by 5 bases, the J end by 3 bases, with 19 bases between. Germline-derived CDR1 and CDR2 are DFQATT and SNEGSKA (reference sequence). This CDR3 spans 15 amino acids. The CDR3 DNA sequence: TGCAGTGCTGGTAGCGGACAAGGGTTCGACTATGGCTACACCTTC. Translated: CSAGSGQGFDYGYTF.

This clonotype was picked up a small number of times. The genes are TRBV20-1 and TRBJ1-4; possible D gene TRBD1, 5 bases. The length of the CDR3 is 13 residues. V lost 6 bases, J lost 1 base, and 9 bases lay in between. Germline CDR1 DFQATT, CDR2 SNEGSKA (reference sequence). The CDR3: CSALQGTNEKLFF. DNA for the CDR3: TGCAGTGCCCTCCAGGGAACTAATGAAAAACTGTTTTTT.

V usage is TRBV6-1 and J usage is TRBJ2-1; a possible D gene is TRBD2 (6 bases). With 0 bases removed from V and 10 bases from J, the gap between germline ends came to 13 bases. The V gene's germline CDR1 is MNHNS and CDR2 SASEGT. The CDR3 is made up of 14 amino acids. DNA of the CDR3: TGTGCCAGCAGTGAAGCGCTTCCGGGAGTAGAGCAGTTCTTC. This translates into CASSEALPGVEQFF.

This clonotype was counted a few times. The chain recombines TRBV20-1 with TRBJ1-1; D call uncertain. The CDR3 spans 15 residues. CDR1 and CDR2 (germline): DFQATT, SNEGSKA (reference sequence). CDR3: CHPWVALQTNTEAFF. In nucleotides, the CDR3 is TGCCACCCCTGGGTAGCTCTTCAGACGAACACTGAAGCTTTCTTT.